This T cell receptor (beta chain) was identified in a study of STAT3 mutations in large granular lymphocyte leukemia. Study-wide results and limits: In several patients, dominant TCR clone burden exceeded STAT3 mutant burden, suggesting STAT3 mutation arose secondarily. In T-cell large granular lymphocyte leukemia, about half of patients showed multiple immunodominant subclonotypes.

Profiled with immunoSEQ multiplex PCR; TCRdb holds only in-frame clones, not every one. The table has 9,500 to 13,000 clones, around 52% seen once. The CDR3 covers 17 residues. CDR1 and CDR2 (germline): MNHEY, SMNVEV (reference sequence). The trim removed 5 bases at V and 1 base at J, leaving 9 bases unmatched. Of note for this clone: Its target is unknown.

The gene calls are TRBV27 and TRBJ2-1; 9 nucleotides line up with TRBD1. Sequenced: peripheral blood mononuclear cells. This TCR was sampled from a boy aged 5-17 years with T-cell large granular lymphocyte leukemia. Some clones in this sample may be carry-over from other donors' samples. DNA of the CDR3: TGTGCCAGCAGTCAGATAACGACAGGGGGATCCTACAATGAGCAGTTCTTC. Protein: CASSQITTGGSYNEQFF.